This passage covers 7 T cell receptor beta chains from one sample sequenced in a study of identifying expanded T cells in peripheral blood. Generated by immunoSEQ multiplex PCR, the TCRdb table keeps only in-frame clones and is missing some. The table includes approximately 130,000 clones, over 65% detected once. Sample: blood. These receptors were taken from a person aged 18-70 years in good health.

The J gene is TRBJ1-2, the V gene TRBV2; no firm D call. With 6 bases removed from V and 5 bases from J, the gap between germline ends came to 19 bases. From germline, CDR1 is SNHLY and CDR2 FYNNEI. The CDR3 loop spans 15 amino acids. The CDR3 DNA follows: TGTGCCAGCAGCCTTACAAGGGCGGGGTTATATGGCTACACCTTC. This encodes CASSLTRAGLYGYTF.

This sequence joins TRBV30 and TRBJ2-3; TRBD2 is a possible D gene (5 bases). V lost 5 bases, J lost 0 bases, and 15 bases lay in between. Germline CDR1 and CDR2: GTSNPN and SVGIG (reference sequence). The CDR3 extends over 15 amino acids. CDR3: CAWEGSATSTDTQYF. CDR3 nucleotides: TGTGCCTGGGAGGGCTCGGCAACTAGCACAGATACGCAGTATTTT.

The J gene is TRBJ2-2, the V gene TRBV4-3; D is possibly TRBD2 (5 bases). Germline CDR1 is LGHNA and CDR2 is YSLEER. This CDR3 is 13 amino acids long. The V and J ends lost 4 bases and 11 bases respectively, with 14 bases between them. As DNA, the CDR3 is TGCGCCAGCAGCCTCAACGGGAAGGGAGAGCTGTTTTTT. It yields the protein CASSLNGKGELFF.

V gene TRBV15 combines with J gene TRBJ2-7; possible D gene TRBD2, 5 bases. This CDR3 region has 12 residues. V was cut by 3 bases and J by 5 bases, with 8 bases left in between. Germline V CDR1 and CDR2: LNHNV, YYDKDF (reference sequence). CDR3 loop: CATSRTGNEQYF. The DNA for the CDR3 is TGTGCCACCAGCAGGACCGGGAACGAGCAGTACTTC. The complete variable domain, with remaining parts taken from reference TRBV15 and TRBJ2-7, reads DAMVIQNPRYQVTQFGKPVTLSCSQTLNHNVMYWYQQKSSQAPKLLFHYYDKDFNNEADTPDNFQSRRPNTSFCFLDIRSPGLGDTAMYLCATSRTGNEQYFGPGTRLTVT.

The chain has TRBV5-1 and TRBJ2-5, with D tentatively TRBD1 or TRBD2 (5 bases each). Trimming shortened V by 1 base and J by 5 bases, and 12 bases separated the two germline ends. Germline CDR1 SGHRS, CDR2 YFSETQ. CDR3 length equals 14 residues. In DNA, the CDR3 is TGCGCCAGCAGCTTGTTTCCAGGGACGGAGACCCAGTACTTC. Translation: CASSLFPGTETQYF.

This clone is judged medium-sized (0.01 to 0.1%). This rearrangement joins TRBV6-6 to TRBJ1-2; perhaps TRBD1 as D (6 bases). CDR3 length equals 12 residues. V was pared by 7 bases and J by 5 bases, with 11 bases between. Germline CDR1 reads MNHNY; CDR2 reads SVGAGI (reference sequence). The CDR3 sequence is CASTTRGYGYTF. For the CDR3, the DNA is TGTGCCAGCACCACAAGGGGGTATGGCTACACCTTC.

This clone was seen just once. This rearrangement joins TRBV2 to TRBJ1-3; no firm D call. The CDR3 spans 14 residues. Germline values: CDR1 SNHLY, CDR2 FYNNEI. V shed 5 bases and J shed 0 bases, with 8 bases lying between them. CDR3 nucleotide sequence: TGTGCCAGCAGTAAAGGTTCCTCTGGAAACACCATATATTTT. This sequence encodes CASSKGSSGNTIYF. The entire variable domain, with the rest obtained from reference TRBV2 and TRBJ1-3, is as follows: EPEVTQTPSHQVTQMGQEVILRCVPISNHLYFYWYRQILGQKVEFLVSFYNNEISEKSEIFDDQFSVERPDGSNFTLKIRSTKLEDSAMYFCASSKGSSGNTIYFGEGSWLTVV.